The next 10 T cell receptor beta chains were all read from a single sample in a study of neurological immune-mediated disorders. TCRdb re-derived calls from the 5' RACE reads in MiXCR, one entry per CDR3 protein. The table records about 70,000 distinct CDR3 sequences, 2.5% to 4% of them present only once. Source material: PBMCs. The receptor source for this set is a woman aged 45-65 years with multiple sclerosis.

At least ten counts were recorded for this clonotype. The V call is TRBV20-1, the J call TRBJ1-5; D is unresolved. The CDR3 has 14 residues. Looked up from germline, CDR1 is DFQATT and CDR2 is SNEGSKA (reference sequence). V was shortened by 0 bases and J by 1 base, with 7 bases between the two germline ends. For the CDR3, the DNA is TGCAGTGCTAGAGATCCCAGGAGCAATCAGCCCCAGCATTTT. Amino acid sequence: CSARDPRSNQPQHF.

Points on this clonotype: Relative to the germline gene, one junction end is altered; a read error may explain this. The chain combines TRBV28 with TRBJ2-3; the match to TRBD2 covers 8 bases. The CDR3 runs 12 residues. Germline CDR1 is MDHEN and CDR2 is SYDVKM. CDR3 sequence: CDSSTPSGSRYF. The CDR3 DNA reads as TGTGACAGCAGCACCCCCAGCGGGAGTAGATATTTT.

The gene calls are TRBV30 and TRBJ1-4; no definite D call. In germline, CDR1 is GTSNPN, CDR2 SVGIG (reference sequence). The length of the CDR3 is 11 residues. The V and J ends lost 0 bases and 8 bases respectively, with 4 bases between them. CDR3 DNA sequence: TGTGCCTGGAGTGTTCGGGAAAAACTGTTTTTT. Translation gives CAWSVREKLFF. Variable domain in full (rest from reference TRBV30 and TRBJ1-4): SQTIHQWPATLVQPVGSPLSLECTVEGTSNPNLYWYRQAAGRGLQLLFYSVGIGQISSEVPQNLSASRPQDRQFILSSKKLLLSDSGFYLCAWSVREKLFFGSGTQLSVL.

The chain joins TRBV10-2 to TRBJ2-1; 12 nucleotides align to TRBD2. Losses at the gene ends were 3 bases for V and 2 bases for J; bases not matched to a gene: 23. Germline CDR1 is WSHSY and CDR2 is SAAADI. This CDR3 region has 23 residues. CDR3 region: CASSEGRGRGLAGSAAAYNEQFF. The DNA of the CDR3 is TGCGCCAGCAGTGAAGGTCGGGGGCGAGGACTAGCGGGATCCGCGGCCGCCTACAATGAGCAGTTCTTC.

In this sample, this clonotype turned up many times. The DNA of the CDR3 is TGTGCCAGCAGCTTAGGGACTAGCAAGAACAATGAGCAGTTCTTC. Translation: CASSLGTSKNNEQFF. The V gene is TRBV7-6, the J gene TRBJ2-1; 8 bases are shared with TRBD2. The CDR3 consists of 15 residues. J lost 5 bases, V lost 1 base, and 4 bases had no gene match. CDR1 and CDR2 from the germline V gene are SGHVS and FNYEAQ.

This clonotype has at least ten counts. Its ends do not fully match the called genes, so a read error is possible. V is TRBV20-1 and J is TRBJ2-4; D call uncertain. The CDR3 has 15 amino acids. Germline CDR1 is DFQATT and CDR2 is SNEGSKA (reference sequence). The CDR3 protein is CSAGEAVSAKNIQYF. In nucleotides, the CDR3 is TGCAGTGCTGGAGAGGCAGTCTCGGCCAAAAACATTCAGTACTTC.

Many counts were recorded for this clonotype. The chain carries TRBV5-6 and TRBJ2-5; TRBD2 matches 12 bases. CDR1 and CDR2 (germline): SGHDT, YYEEEE. The CDR3 runs to 16 residues. V dropped 2 bases and J dropped 5; count of bases not matched to a gene: 7. The CDR3 DNA sequence: TGTGCCAGCAGCTTCCGCGGACTAGCGGGGATTGAGACCCAGTACTTC. Residues: CASSFRGLAGIETQYF.

For this clonotype: Here the CDR3 omits its conserved ending phenylalanine or tryptophan, so a read error is the likely source. The rearrangement joins TRBV5-1 to TRBJ2-1; 9 nucleotides align to TRBD2. The CDR3 has 16 residues. The junction had 11 bases not matched to a gene; V was cut back by 4 bases and J by 6 bases. Germline values: CDR1 SGHRS, CDR2 YFSETQ. CDR3 DNA: TGCGCCAGCAGCCCCCGTGGCGGGGGGGTTTCCAATGAGCAGTTCAAC. Protein product: CASSPRGGGVSNEQFN.

This clonotype was observed at least ten times. V usage is TRBV7-8 and J usage is TRBJ1-5; weak D call: TRBD1 (5 bases). Trimming removed 5 bases from V and 4 bases from J, with 15 bases in between. The CDR3 extends over 15 amino acids. Germline values: CDR1 SGHVS, CDR2 FQNEAQ. CDR3: CASSLTGIANQPQHF. For the CDR3, the DNA is TGTGCCAGCAGCCTCACAGGAATTGCGAATCAGCCCCAGCATTTT. The variable domain in full, completed from reference TRBV7-8 and TRBJ1-5, reads GAGVSQSPRYKVAKRGQDVALRCDPISGHVSLFWYQQALGQGPEFLTYFQNEAQLDKSGLPSDRFFAERPEGSVSTLKIQRTQQEDSAVYLCASSLTGIANQPQHFGDGTRLSIL.

This clonotype came up many times. This CDR3 is CSARRGVTGELFF. The CDR3 coding sequence is TGCAGTGCTAGGAGGGGCGTGACCGGGGAGCTGTTTTTT. The rearrangement joins TRBV20-1 to TRBJ2-2; D could derive from TRBD1 or TRBD2 (5 bases each). Trimming removed 3 bases at V and 5 bases at J, with 10 bases between. Per germline, CDR1 DFQATT and CDR2 SNEGSKA (reference sequence). The CDR3 runs 13 residues.